This TCR beta chain came from a study of blood T cell repertoires in COVID-19. Study details: Collection of acute and convalescent COVID-19 samples took place in the United States, Italy and Spain. Sample material is recorded as cDNA or gDNA derived from T cells, B-cell-depleted T cells, or PBMCs.

V lost 5 bases and J lost 1, with 6 bases in between. CDR3 length: 13 residues. Germline V gene data show CDR1 as SGHAT and CDR2 as FQDESV (reference sequence). Libraries were prepared by immunoSEQ multiplex PCR; TCRdb keeps only in-frame clonotypes and omits some of them. The sample includes about 68,000 clones, 65% to 90% seen only once; the top ten take around 38%. The chain uses TRBV11-1 and TRBJ2-4, with D hard to call. This TCR came from an elderly man with acute or convalescent COVID-19. The sample taken for sequencing was peripheral blood. The CDR3 here is CASSPRAKNIQYF. The CDR3 region has the DNA TGTGCCAGCAGCCCTAGGGCCAAAAACATTCAGTACTTC.